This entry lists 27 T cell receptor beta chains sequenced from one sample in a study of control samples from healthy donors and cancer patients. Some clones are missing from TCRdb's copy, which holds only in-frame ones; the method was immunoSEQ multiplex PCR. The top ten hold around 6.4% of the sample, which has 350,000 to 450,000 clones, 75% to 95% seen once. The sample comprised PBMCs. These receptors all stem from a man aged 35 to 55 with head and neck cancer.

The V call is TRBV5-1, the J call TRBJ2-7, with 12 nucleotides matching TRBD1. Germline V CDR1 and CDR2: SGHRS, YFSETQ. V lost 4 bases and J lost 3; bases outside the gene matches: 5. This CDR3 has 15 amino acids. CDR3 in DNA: TGCGCCAGCAGCACGGGACAGGGGGCCATCTACGAGCAGTACTTC. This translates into CASSTGQGAIYEQYF.

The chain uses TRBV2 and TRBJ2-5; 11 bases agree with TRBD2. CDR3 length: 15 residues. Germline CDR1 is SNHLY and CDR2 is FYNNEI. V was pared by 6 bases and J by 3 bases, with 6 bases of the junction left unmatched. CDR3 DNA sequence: TGTGCCAGCAGGCCTAGCGGGGGGTTCAAAGAGACCCAGTACTTC. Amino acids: CASRPSGGFKETQYF.

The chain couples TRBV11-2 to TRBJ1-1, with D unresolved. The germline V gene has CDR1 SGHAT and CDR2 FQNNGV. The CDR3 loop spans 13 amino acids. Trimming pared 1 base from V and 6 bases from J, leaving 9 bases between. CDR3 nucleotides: TGTGCCAGCAGCTTAGCGGGCGTGGCTGAAGCTTTCTTT. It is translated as CASSLAGVAEAFF. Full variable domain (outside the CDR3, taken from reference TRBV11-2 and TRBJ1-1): EAGVAQSPRYKIIEKRQSVAFWCNPISGHATLYWYQQILGQGPKLLIQFQNNGVVDDSQLPKDRFSAERLKGVDSTLKIQPAKLEDSAVYLCASSLAGVAEAFFGQGTRLTVV.

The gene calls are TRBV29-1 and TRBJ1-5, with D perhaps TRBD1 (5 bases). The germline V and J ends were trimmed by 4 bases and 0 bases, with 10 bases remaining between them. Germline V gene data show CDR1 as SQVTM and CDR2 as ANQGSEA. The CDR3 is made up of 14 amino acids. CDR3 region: CSVADRYSNQPQHF. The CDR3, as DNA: TGCAGCGTTGCCGACAGATATAGCAATCAGCCCCAGCATTTT.

CDR3 amino acids: CASSRTGAGANVLTF. The DNA for the CDR3 is TGTGCCAGCAGCCGTACAGGGGCTGGGGCCAACGTCCTGACTTTC. This chain uses TRBV13 with TRBJ2-6; 7 bases align to TRBD1. Germline trimming cut 5 bases from V and 2 bases from J; bases unmatched to any gene: 3. CDR3 length: 15 residues. Germline values: CDR1 PRHDT, CDR2 FYEKMQ (reference sequence).

The CDR3: CAINSGTGTEAFF. Here the CDR3 DNA reads TGTGCCATCAACTCCGGGACAGGGACTGAAGCTTTCTTT. This rearrangement joins TRBV10-3 to TRBJ1-1; 9 bases map to TRBD1. The length of the CDR3 is 13 residues. Looked up from germline, CDR1 is ENHRY and CDR2 is SYGVKD. Losses at the gene ends were 7 bases for V and 5 bases for J; bases not matched to a gene: 5.

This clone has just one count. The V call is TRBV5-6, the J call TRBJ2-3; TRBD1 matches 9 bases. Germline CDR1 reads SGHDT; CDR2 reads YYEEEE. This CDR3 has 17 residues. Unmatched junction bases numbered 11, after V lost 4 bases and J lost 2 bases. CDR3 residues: CASSAAGTGILTDTQYF. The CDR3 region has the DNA TGTGCCAGCAGCGCGGCCGGGACAGGGATCCTCACAGATACGCAGTATTTT.

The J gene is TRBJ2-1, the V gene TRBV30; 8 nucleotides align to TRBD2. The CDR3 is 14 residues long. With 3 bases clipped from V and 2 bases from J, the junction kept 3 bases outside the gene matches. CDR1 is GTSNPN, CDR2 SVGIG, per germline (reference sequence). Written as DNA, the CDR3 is TGTGCCTGGAGCCCGGGGGGGGCCTACAATGAGCAGTTCTTC. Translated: CAWSPGGAYNEQFF.

The CDR3 nucleotides are TGTGCCAGCACCTCGAGGGGGGCGGGCTACACCTTC. Its translation is CASTSRGAGYTF. The chain joins TRBV9 to TRBJ1-2; D possibly corresponds to TRBD1 (6 bases). CDR1 is SGDLS, CDR2 YYNGEE, per germline. V was pared by 6 bases and J by 8 bases, with 14 bases between. This CDR3 region has 12 residues.

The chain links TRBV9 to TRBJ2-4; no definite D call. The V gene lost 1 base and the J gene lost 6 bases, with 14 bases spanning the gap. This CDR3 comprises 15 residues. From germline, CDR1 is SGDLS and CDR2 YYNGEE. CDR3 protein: CASSVSERSPNIQYF. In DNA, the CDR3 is TGTGCCAGCAGCGTATCCGAGAGGTCCCCAAACATTCAGTACTTC.

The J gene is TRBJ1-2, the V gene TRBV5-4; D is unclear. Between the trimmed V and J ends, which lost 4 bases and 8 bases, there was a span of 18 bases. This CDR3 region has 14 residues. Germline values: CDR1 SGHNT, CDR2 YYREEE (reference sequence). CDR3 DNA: TGTGCCAGCAGCCGCGATGGCTCGACATGGGGCTACACCTTC. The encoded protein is CASSRDGSTWGYTF.

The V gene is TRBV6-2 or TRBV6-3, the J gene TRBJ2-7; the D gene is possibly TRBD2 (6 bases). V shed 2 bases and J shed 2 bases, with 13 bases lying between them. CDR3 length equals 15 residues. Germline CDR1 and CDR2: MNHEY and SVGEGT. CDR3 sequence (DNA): TGTGCCAGCAGTTACGCGGCTAGCGTAACCTACGAGCAGTACTTC. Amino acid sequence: CASSYAASVTYEQYF.

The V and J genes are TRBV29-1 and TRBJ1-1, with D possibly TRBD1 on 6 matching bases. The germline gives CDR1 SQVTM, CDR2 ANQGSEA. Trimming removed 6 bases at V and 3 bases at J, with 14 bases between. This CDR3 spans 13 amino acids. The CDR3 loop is CSVKTGMDTEAFF. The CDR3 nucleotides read TGCAGCGTGAAAACAGGGATGGACACTGAAGCTTTCTTT.

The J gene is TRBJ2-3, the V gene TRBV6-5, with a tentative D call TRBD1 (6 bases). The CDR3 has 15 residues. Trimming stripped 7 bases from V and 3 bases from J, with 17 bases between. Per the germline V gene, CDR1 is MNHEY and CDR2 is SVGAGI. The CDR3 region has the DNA TGTGCCAGCACGAAGGACAGTTCGGGAACAGATACGCAGTATTTT. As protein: CASTKDSSGTDTQYF.

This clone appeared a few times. The CDR3 sequence: CASSSYIYTSLTGENTGTGELFF. The CDR3 DNA reads TGTGCCAGCAGTTCATATATATACACTTCGTTGACAGGGGAGAACACCGGAACCGGGGAGCTGTTTTTT. The chain employs TRBV27 and TRBJ2-2; the match to TRBD1 covers 8 bases. This CDR3 has 23 amino acids. V lost 4 bases to trimming and J lost 5 bases; unmatched junction nucleotides: 30. The germline V gene encodes CDR1 MNHEY and CDR2 SMNVEV (reference sequence).

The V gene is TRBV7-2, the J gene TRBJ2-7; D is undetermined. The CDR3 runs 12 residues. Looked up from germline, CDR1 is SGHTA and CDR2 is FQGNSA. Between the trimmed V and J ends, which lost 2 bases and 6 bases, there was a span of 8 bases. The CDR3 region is CASSLRHGEQYF. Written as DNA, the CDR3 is TGTGCCAGCAGCTTACGTCATGGCGAGCAGTACTTC. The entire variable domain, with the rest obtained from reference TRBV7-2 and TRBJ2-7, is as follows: GAGVSQSPSNKVTEKGKDVELRCDPISGHTALYWYRQSLGQGLEFLIYFQGNSAPDKSGLPSDRFSAERTGGSVSTLTIQRTQQEDSAVYLCASSLRHGEQYFGPGTRLTVT.

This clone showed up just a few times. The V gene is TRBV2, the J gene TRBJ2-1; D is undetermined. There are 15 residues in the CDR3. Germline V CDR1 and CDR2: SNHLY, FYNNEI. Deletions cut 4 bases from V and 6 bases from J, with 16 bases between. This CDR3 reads CASSGEGLDGNEQFF. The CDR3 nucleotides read TGTGCCAGCAGTGGAGAAGGTCTAGATGGCAATGAGCAGTTCTTC. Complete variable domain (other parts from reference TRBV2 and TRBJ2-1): EPEVTQTPSHQVTQMGQEVILRCVPISNHLYFYWYRQILGQKVEFLVSFYNNEISEKSEIFDDQFSVERPDGSNFTLKIRSTKLEDSAMYFCASSGEGLDGNEQFFGPGTRLTVL.

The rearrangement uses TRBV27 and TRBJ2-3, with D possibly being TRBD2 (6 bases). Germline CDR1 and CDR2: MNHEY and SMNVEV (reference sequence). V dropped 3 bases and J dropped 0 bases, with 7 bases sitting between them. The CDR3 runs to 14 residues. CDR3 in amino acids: CASSFSGSTDTQYF. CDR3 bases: TGTGCCAGCAGTTTTAGCGGAAGCACAGATACGCAGTATTTT.

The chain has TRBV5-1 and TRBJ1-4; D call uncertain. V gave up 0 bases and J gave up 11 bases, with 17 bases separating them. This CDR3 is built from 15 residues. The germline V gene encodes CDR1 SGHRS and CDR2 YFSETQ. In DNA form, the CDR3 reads TGCGCCAGCAGCTTGGAAGGCGGCAGGCCGCAGAAACTGTTTTTT. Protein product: CASSLEGGRPQKLFF.

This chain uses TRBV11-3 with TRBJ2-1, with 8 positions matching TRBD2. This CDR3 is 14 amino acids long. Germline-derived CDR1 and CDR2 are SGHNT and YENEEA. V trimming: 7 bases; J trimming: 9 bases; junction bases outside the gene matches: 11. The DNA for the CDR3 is TGTGCCAGCAAGATGGACAGCGGGAGTGGTGAGCAGTTCTTC. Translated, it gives CASKMDSGSGEQFF.

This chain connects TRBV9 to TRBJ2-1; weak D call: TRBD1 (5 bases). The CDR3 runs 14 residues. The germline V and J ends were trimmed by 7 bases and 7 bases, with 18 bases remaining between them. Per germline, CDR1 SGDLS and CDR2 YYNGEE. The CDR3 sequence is CASVGQEGVNEQFF. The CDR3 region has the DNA TGTGCCAGCGTCGGGCAGGAAGGGGTAAATGAGCAGTTCTTC.

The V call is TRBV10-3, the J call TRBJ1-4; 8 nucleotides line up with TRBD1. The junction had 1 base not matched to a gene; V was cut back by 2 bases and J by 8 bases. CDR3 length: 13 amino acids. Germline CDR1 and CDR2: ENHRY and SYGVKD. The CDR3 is CAISETGGEKLFF. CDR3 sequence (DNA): TGTGCCATCAGTGAGACAGGGGGAGAAAAACTGTTTTTT.

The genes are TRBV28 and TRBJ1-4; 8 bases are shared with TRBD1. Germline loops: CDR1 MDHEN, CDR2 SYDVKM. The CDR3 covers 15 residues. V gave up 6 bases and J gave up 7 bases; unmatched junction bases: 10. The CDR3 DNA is TGTGCCAGCAGCTATCCGGGACAGGTTTTTGAAAAACTGTTTTTT. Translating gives CASSYPGQVFEKLFF.

The CDR3 DNA follows: TGTGCCAGCAGCCAGTGGGGGTCTAGCGGGACTCGTTCAAACAATGAGCAGTTCTTC. It encodes CASSQWGSSGTRSNNEQFF. The chain is built from TRBV3-1 (or the pseudogene TRBV3-2) and TRBJ2-1; 9 positions match TRBD2. V lost 3 bases to trimming and J lost 5 bases; unmatched junction nucleotides: 17. The CDR3 runs 19 residues. Germline CDR1 LGHDT, CDR2 YNNKEL (reference sequence).

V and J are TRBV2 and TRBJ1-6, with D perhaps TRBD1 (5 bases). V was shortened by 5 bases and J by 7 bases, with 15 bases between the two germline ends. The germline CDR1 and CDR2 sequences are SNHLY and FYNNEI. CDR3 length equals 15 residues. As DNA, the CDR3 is TGTGCCAGCAGTAACCCTTCCGGGGCGAATTCACCCCTCCACTTT. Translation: CASSNPSGANSPLHF.

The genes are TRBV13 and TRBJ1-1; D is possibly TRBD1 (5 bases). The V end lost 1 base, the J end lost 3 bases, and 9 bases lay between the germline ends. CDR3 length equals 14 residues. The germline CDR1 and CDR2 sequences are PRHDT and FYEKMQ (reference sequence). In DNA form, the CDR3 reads TGTGCCAGCAGCTTAGAGGGGACGGACACTGAAGCTTTCTTT. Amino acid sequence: CASSLEGTDTEAFF.

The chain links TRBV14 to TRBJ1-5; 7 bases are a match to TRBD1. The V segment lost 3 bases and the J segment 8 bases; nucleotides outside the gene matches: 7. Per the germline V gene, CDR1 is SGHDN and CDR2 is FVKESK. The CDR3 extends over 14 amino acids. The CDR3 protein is CASSHSGTVEPQHF. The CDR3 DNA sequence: TGTGCCAGCAGCCACTCCGGGACAGTCGAGCCCCAGCATTTT.